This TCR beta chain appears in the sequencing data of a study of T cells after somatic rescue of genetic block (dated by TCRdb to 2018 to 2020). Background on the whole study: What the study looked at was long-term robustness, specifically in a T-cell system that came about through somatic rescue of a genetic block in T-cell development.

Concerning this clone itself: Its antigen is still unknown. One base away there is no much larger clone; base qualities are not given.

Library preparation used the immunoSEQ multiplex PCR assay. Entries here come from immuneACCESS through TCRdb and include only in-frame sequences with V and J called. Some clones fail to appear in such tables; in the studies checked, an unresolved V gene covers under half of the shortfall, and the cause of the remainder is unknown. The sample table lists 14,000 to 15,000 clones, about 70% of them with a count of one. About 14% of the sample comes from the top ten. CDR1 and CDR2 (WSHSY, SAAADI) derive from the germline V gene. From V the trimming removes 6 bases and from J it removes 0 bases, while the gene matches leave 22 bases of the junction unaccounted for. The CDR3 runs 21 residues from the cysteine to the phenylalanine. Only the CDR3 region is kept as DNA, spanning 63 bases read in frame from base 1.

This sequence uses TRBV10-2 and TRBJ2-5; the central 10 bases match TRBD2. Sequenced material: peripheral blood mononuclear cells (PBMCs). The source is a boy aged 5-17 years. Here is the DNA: TGCGCCAGCAGCGACAGGGCGGGGAAGCGGGAGGGCCTTCGGTACCAAGAGACCCAGTACTTC. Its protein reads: CASSDRAGKREGLRYQETQYF.